The T cell receptor (beta chain) described here comes from a study of blood T cell repertoires in COVID-19. CDR3 size: 14 residues. Germline lookup yields CDR1 SGHDT and CDR2 YYEEEE. J lost 6 bases, V lost 4 bases, and 8 bases had no gene match. Sequencing used immunoSEQ multiplex PCR; TCRdb keeps in-frame clones, though not all of them. The sample has around 190,000 clones; around 90% are singletons. The specimen sequenced was peripheral blood. The rearrangement joins TRBV5-6 to TRBJ2-7, with 9 positions matching TRBD1. This clonotype was obtained from a human donor in a cohort sampled during active COVID-19. The CDR3 bases are TGTGCCAGCAGCCGGACCGGGACAGGGCTCGAGCAGTACTTC. It yields the protein CASSRTGTGLEQYF.